One sample yielded the 28 T cell receptor beta chains listed below, sequenced in a study of tumor-infiltrating lymphocytes in primary liver carcinoma. From around 18-30 mg of unsorted bulk tissue, DNA and RNA were co-extracted together. The authors made TCR beta cDNA from 400 to 600 ng total RNA with a constant-region primer. TCR beta libraries came from three nested multiplex PCR rounds using slightly modified ARM-PCR. For roughly 10 cycles apiece, the opening two PCR rounds ran with TRBV1-TRBV30 forward primers and a C-beta reverse primer. TCRdb re-derived calls from the multiplex PCR reads in MiXCR, one entry per CDR3 protein. The sample lists 90,000 to 100,000 distinct CDR3 sequences, more than 65% occurring once. The sample taken for sequencing was liver tumor tissue from sampling region 5. Documented subset: tumor region T5, tumor centre. Receptor source: a woman aged 55-75 years with primary liver carcinoma and hepatitis B virus infection.

On this clonotype: A read error is likely, as this CDR3 ends without the conserved phenylalanine or tryptophan. This sequence joins TRBV11-1 and TRBJ2-1; D remains ambiguous. The CDR3 sequence is 13 residues long. The ends were cut back, 6 bases at V and 7 bases at J, with 13 bases in the middle. The V gene's germline CDR1 is SGHAT and CDR2 FQDESV (reference sequence). CDR3 region: CASRAERRNEQFL. CDR3 coding DNA: TGTGCCAGCAGGGCGGAGAGGCGAAATGAGCAGTTCCTC.

Notes on this clonotype: A junction boundary mismatches the germline segment, possibly from a read error. This chain links TRBV11-2 with TRBJ2-7; 7 bases line up with TRBD1. From germline, CDR1 is SGHAT and CDR2 FQNNGV. This CDR3 region has 14 residues. The CDR3 nucleotides are TGTGCCAGCAGTTTCCAGGGGGTAGGGGGCGAGCACTACTTC. Translated, it gives CASSFQGVGGEHYF.

This clonotype was counted only a few times. The J gene is TRBJ1-2, the V gene TRBV28; 7 nucleotides match TRBD1. This CDR3 contains 11 residues. Germline CDR1 and CDR2: MDHEN and SYDVKM. In DNA form, the CDR3 reads TGTGTGGCGGGACAGAGCTATGGCTACACCTTC. Encoded protein: CVAGQSYGYTF.

V and J are TRBV28 and TRBJ2-2; D not certain. The V and J ends lost 8 bases and 6 bases respectively, with 13 bases between them. Germline-derived CDR1 and CDR2 are MDHEN and SYDVKM. The CDR3 has 13 residues. CDR3 sequence (DNA): TGTGCCAGCGCGAAAACAGAATCCGGGGAGCTGTTTTTT. This translates into CASAKTESGELFF.

V gene TRBV7-3 combines with J gene TRBJ2-3; D is possibly TRBD2 (6 bases). The germline V gene encodes CDR1 SGHTA and CDR2 FQGTGA. The CDR3 is 16 residues long. Trimming pared 5 bases from V and 7 bases from J, leaving 22 bases between. CDR3 in amino acids: CASSAQGAGSGNTQYF. The CDR3 DNA follows: TGTGCCAGCAGCGCCCAGGGCGCGGGGAGTGGTAATACGCAGTATTTT.

About this clonotype: A read error may be the cause here, since a much bigger clone is one base away. CDR3 bases: TGTGCCAGCAGCTTAAGACTAGCGAGGTACAATGAGCAGTTCTTC. Translating gives CASSLRLARYNEQFF. The rearrangement links TRBV7-8 to TRBJ2-1; 8 bases align to TRBD2. The germline V gene has CDR1 SGHVS and CDR2 FQNEAQ. The CDR3 has 15 amino acids. The V gene end was trimmed by 2 bases and the J gene end by 4 bases; junction bases not matched to a gene: 4. Full variable domain (missing parts from reference TRBV7-8 and TRBJ2-1): GAGVSQSPRYKVAKRGQDVALRCDPISGHVSLFWYQQALGQGPEFLTYFQNEAQLDKSGLPSDRFFAERPEGSVSTLKIQRTQQEDSAVYLCASSLRLARYNEQFFGPGTRLTVL.

With regard to this clonotype: Because it lacks the conserved phenylalanine or tryptophan at the end, this CDR3 is likely a read error. No DNA is shown, since the ends of the CDR3 on it are uncertain; the CDR3 is the one TCRdb lists. This chain connects TRBV11-2 to TRBJ2-1; the table's D call, TRBD2, has no DNA check behind it. Counting both end residues, the CDR3 totals 12 amino acids. Germline lookup yields CDR1 SGHAT and CDR2 FQNNGV. The CDR3 spells CASSPSLTEQSL.

This clonotype has a handful of counts. The chain combines TRBV7-3 with TRBJ2-5; D is unclear. The CDR3 covers 13 residues. Germline V gene data show CDR1 as SGHTA and CDR2 as FQGTGA. The V end lost 4 bases, the J end lost 1 base, and 7 bases lay between the germline ends. The CDR3, as DNA: TGTGCCAGCAGCTCCACGCTCCAAGAGACCCAGTACTTC. Translation gives CASSSTLQETQYF. Together with reference TRBV7-3 and TRBJ2-5, the CDR3 gives the full variable domain: GAGVSQTPSNKVTEKGKYVELRCDPISGHTALYWYRQSLGQGPEFLIYFQGTGAADDSGLPNDRFFAVRPEGSVSTLKIQRTERGDSAVYLCASSSTLQETQYFGPGTRLLVL.

This clonotype was seen repeatedly, ten times or more. One end of the junction varies from germline; a read error may be responsible. The chain is built from TRBV11-2 and TRBJ2-1; 8 bases are a match to TRBD2. CDR1 is SGHAT and CDR2 is FQNNGV in the germline V gene. This CDR3 spans 15 amino acids. CDR3 nucleotide sequence: TGTGCCAGCAGCTTAGGGGGACTAGACTACAATGGGCAGTTCTTC. Its protein product is CASSLGGLDYNGQFF.

Concerning this clonotype itself: Germline is not matched at one junction end, which may reflect a read error. The genes are TRBV6-1 and TRBJ2-3, with 11 bases lining up with TRBD2. In germline, CDR1 is MNHNS, CDR2 SASEGT. The CDR3 is 16 residues long. The CDR3 DNA sequence: TGCGCCAGCAGTGAGATCCTAGCGGGGGGCTCAGATACGCGGTATTTT. This codes for CASSEILAGGSDTRYF.

The chain combines TRBV28 with TRBJ2-4; D possibly corresponds to TRBD2 (6 bases). The CDR3 has 13 residues. Deletions cut 2 bases from V and 8 bases from J, with 10 bases between. CDR1 is MDHEN and CDR2 is SYDVKM in the germline V gene. The CDR3 sequence is CASSLAGIYIQYF. The CDR3 DNA reads TGTGCCAGCAGTTTAGCGGGGATTTACATTCAGTACTTC.

On this clonotype itself: The junction departs from germline at one end; a sequencing error may be responsible. The V gene is TRBV6-1, the J gene TRBJ2-3; 7 bases are shared with TRBD1. This CDR3 has 15 amino acids. Looked up from germline, CDR1 is MNHNS and CDR2 is SASEGT. CDR3 region: CACRVGDRVTDTQYF. The CDR3 nucleotides are TGTGCCTGCAGAGTAGGTGACAGGGTTACAGATACGCAGTACTTT.

As concerns this clonotype: This may be a read error: a much more frequent sequence differs by one nucleotide. V gene TRBV5-6 combines with J gene TRBJ2-6; possibly TRBD2 for D (5 bases). This CDR3 region has 17 residues. Germline CDR1 SGHDT, CDR2 YYEEEE. CDR3 in DNA: TGTGCCAGCAGCTATCGGACTGCGATCTCTGGGGACAACGTCCTGACTTTC. It is translated as CASSYRTAISGDNVLTF.

In its sample, this clonotype was seen a few times. This may stem from a read error, because a much larger clone lies one nucleotide away. The CDR3, as DNA: TGTGCCAGCAGCCTGCTGGACCGCGGGGAGCTGTTTTTT. This translates into CASSLLDRGELFF. This chain connects TRBV5-6 to TRBJ2-2, with D hard to call. Trimming stripped 4 bases from V and 7 bases from J, with 11 bases between. CDR1 SGHDT and CDR2 YYEEEE come from the germline V gene. CDR3 length equals 13 residues.

A word on this clonotype: The CDR3 does not close with the conserved phenylalanine or tryptophan, likely indicating a read error. V and J are TRBV11-2 and TRBJ2-3, with D perhaps TRBD1 (5 bases). The germline gives CDR1 SGHAT, CDR2 FQNNGV. The CDR3 is 14 residues long. This CDR3 reads CANSMGLPTDTQYY. CDR3 coding DNA: TGTGCCAACAGCATGGGGCTTCCCACAGATACACAGTATTAT.

Note on this clonotype: The junction differs from germline at one of its ends, possibly a read error. The chain recombines TRBV6-6 with TRBJ2-1, with 9 bases matching TRBD2. The CDR3 spans 14 residues. Germline-derived CDR1 and CDR2 are MNHNY and SVGAGI (reference sequence). The CDR3 bases are TGTGCCAGCAGTTACTCACAAGCGGGAGGTGAGCAGTCCTTC. Its translation is CASSYSQAGGEQSF.

Regarding this clonotype: Sequence at one end of the junction differs from germline and may be a read error. The rearrangement joins TRBV11-1 to TRBJ1-6; no clear D gene. The CDR3 has 13 amino acids. CDR1 and CDR2 from the germline V gene are SGHAT and FQDESV (reference sequence). The CDR3 sequence: CAGSQTLVSPLHF. The CDR3 DNA reads as TGTGCCGGCAGCCAGACACTGGTTTCACCCCTCCACTTT.

This chain connects TRBV6-6 to TRBJ2-7, with 9 bases aligning to TRBD1. This CDR3 contains 15 residues. Germline assignment: CDR1 MNHNY and CDR2 SVGAGI (reference sequence). Losses at the gene ends were 4 bases for V and 10 bases for J; bases not matched to a gene: 14. The CDR3 nucleotides read TGTGCCAGCAGTTCAAGTGGGACAGGGTCGTCCGAACAGTACTTC. Translated: CASSSSGTGSSEQYF.

This clonotype has just one count. It is unclear where the CDR3 begins or ends on the DNA, so no DNA is shown, and the CDR3 is as TCRdb lists it. The rearrangement links TRBV11-2 to TRBJ2-1; the table's D call TRBD1 went unverified against the DNA. The CDR3 extends over 17 residues, inclusive of both ends. Germline lookup yields CDR1 SGHAT and CDR2 FQNNGV. The CDR3 sequence is CAGSLTHGQGYRCEQFF.

This clonotype occurred a few times. The chain links TRBV7-2 to TRBJ1-2, with D perhaps TRBD1 (6 bases). This CDR3 has 14 residues. Germline lookup yields CDR1 SGHTA and CDR2 FQGNSA. V shed 5 bases and J shed 0 bases, with 10 bases lying between them. CDR3 sequence (DNA): TGTGCCAGCAGCGCCAGGGGCGCTAACTATGGCTACACCTTC. It specifies CASSARGANYGYTF.

This clonotype was seen ten or more times. The gene calls are TRBV6-6 and TRBJ2-2; D is unresolved. Germline V gives CDR1 MNHNY, CDR2 SVGAGI (reference sequence). CDR3 length: 17 amino acids. Between the trimmed V and J ends, which lost 1 base and 3 bases, there was a span of 15 bases. For the CDR3, the DNA is TGTGCCAGCAGTTACTACCGCCCGAGTCGGGACACCGGGGAGCTGTTTTTT. It codes for CASSYYRPSRDTGELFF.

Comment on this clonotype: A read error may be the cause here, since a much bigger clone is one base away. The chain recombines TRBV7-8 with TRBJ1-1; no definite D call. CDR1 and CDR2 (germline): SGHVS, FQNEAQ. The CDR3 length is 15 residues. CDR3 amino acids: CASSFLRRGNTEVFF. The DNA for the CDR3 is TGTGCCAGCAGCTTCTTAAGGCGCGGGAACACTGAAGTTTTCTTT. Complete variable domain (other parts from reference TRBV7-8 and TRBJ1-1): GAGVSQSPRYKVAKRGQDVALRCDPISGHVSLFWYQQALGQGPEFLTYFQNEAQLDKSGLPSDRFFAERPEGSVSTLKIQRTQQEDSAVYLCASSFLRRGNTEVFFGQGTRLTVV.

Worth noting for this clonotype: This sequence may be a read error, since a much larger clone differs from it by one base. This chain joins TRBV11-2 and TRBJ2-5, with 9 bases matching TRBD1. This CDR3 spans 14 amino acids. The germline V gene has CDR1 SGHAT and CDR2 FQNNGV. CDR3 in amino acids: CASNWRQGEGTLYF. The CDR3 nucleotides read TGTGCCAGCAACTGGAGACAGGGGGAAGGGACCCTGTACTTC.

As concerns this clonotype: One junction end does not reproduce the germline sequence, and a read error may be involved. This chain joins TRBV29-1 and TRBJ2-3, with D perhaps matching TRBD1 (5 bases). Germline V gives CDR1 SQVTM, CDR2 ANQGSEA. This CDR3 has 13 residues. CDR3 amino acids: CSVGTHERDTQYF. The CDR3 bases are TGCAGCGTTGGGACACACGAGAGAGATACGCAATATTTT.

About this clonotype: This clone may be a read error of a much larger clone one base away. The chain uses TRBV5-1 and TRBJ2-5; D unresolved. The CDR3 totals 12 residues. Per germline, CDR1 SGHRS and CDR2 YFSETQ. CDR3 protein: CAISLAEETQYF. The CDR3 DNA reads TGCGCCATCAGCCTCGCGGAAGAGACCCAGTACTTC. Supplemented by reference TRBV5-1 and TRBJ2-5, the full variable domain reads KAGVTQTPRYLIKTRGQQVTLSCSPISGHRSVSWYQQTPGQGLQFLFEYFSETQRNKGNFPGRFSGRQFSNSRSEMNVSTLELGDSALYLCAISLAEETQYFGPGTRLLVL.

For this clonotype: Its ends do not fully match the called genes, so a read error is possible. CDR3 amino acids: CAGSYGGQGNTIYF. The CDR3 DNA reads as TGTGCCGGCAGTTACGGGGGACAAGGAAACACCATATATTTT. This chain connects TRBV6-2 or TRBV6-3 to TRBJ1-3, with D perhaps matching TRBD1 (6 bases). The CDR3 spans 14 residues. Germline V gene lookup returns CDR1 MNHEY and CDR2 SVGEGT.

The count of this clonotype is one. With a much larger clone just one base away, this may be a read error. The chain combines TRBV4-1 with TRBJ1-5, with a weak D call TRBD1 (5 bases). Trimming removed 2 bases from V and 5 bases from J, with 10 bases in between. The CDR3 runs 14 residues. CDR1 is MGHRA, CDR2 YSYEKL, per germline. In DNA, the CDR3 is TGCGCCAGCAGCCAAAAGCGAGGGGATCAGCCCCAGCATTTT. Its translation is CASSQKRGDQPQHF.

Of note for this clonotype: In this CDR3 the conserved last residue, phenylalanine or tryptophan, is missing, so a read error is likely. The rearrangement uses TRBV11-2 and TRBJ2-5; possible D gene TRBD1, 6 bases. The CDR3 has 13 amino acids. V shed 6 bases and J shed 5 bases, with 13 bases lying between them. Germline V lookup: CDR1 SGHAT, CDR2 FQNNGV. As DNA, the CDR3 is TGTGCCAGCAGTTCCACAGGGCTGGAGACCCAGTACTCC. Translation: CASSSTGLETQYS.